This T cell receptor beta chain originates from a study of control samples from healthy donors and cancer patients. The germline V gene has CDR1 MNHEY and CDR2 SMNVEV (reference sequence). The CDR3 has 15 residues. The trim removed 3 bases at V and 5 bases at J, leaving 9 bases unmatched. Measured with immunoSEQ multiplex PCR; TCRdb has only the in-frame clones, and not every one. Of around 150,000 clones listed, 80% to 90% were seen once; the top ten hold about 11%. The genes are TRBV27 and TRBJ2-7; 8 positions match TRBD1. Sequenced sample: blood. This TCR was sampled from a man aged 25 to 45 in good health. The DNA of the CDR3 is TGTGCCAGCAGTTTGGCCTCAGGGGGCGCTAACGAGCAGTACTTC. The encoded protein is CASSLASGGANEQYF.